A selection of T cell receptor beta chains follows, all from one sample in a study of CD8+CD57+ T cells in acquired aplastic anemia. TCRdb independently ran MiXCR on the reads; one entry per CDR3 protein. The data show a few hundred thousand distinct CDR3 sequences, approximately 55% seen once. Sequencing was done on a sample of sorted CD4+, CD8+, or CD8+CD57+ T cells (not recorded which) from PBMCs. The receptors were sampled from a human donor with severe aplastic anemia or a healthy control (not recorded which). Each CDR3 is given with its conserved first and last residue. A D gene is named only where the DNA matches it firmly. Rows give clone size only sometimes, using once, few, many, or a class for an expanded clone.

>.|.|TRBJ2-1|TRBV20-1
CSASSPQTYNEQFF
TGCAGTGCCTCATCCCCACAGACCTACAATGAGCAGTTCTTC
>.|many|TRBJ2-7|TRBV20-1
CSARDFILGVHEQYF
TGCAGTGCTAGAGATTTCATACTGGGTGTCCACGAGCAGTACTTC
>.|.|TRBJ2-7|TRBV19
CASSTGGGSAYEQYF
TGTGCCAGTAGTACGGGCGGCGGATCCGCCTACGAGCAGTACTTC
>TRBD2|.|TRBJ2-7|TRBV7-9
CASKTSGSVEQYF
TGTGCCAGCAAAACTAGCGGGAGCGTCGAGCAGTACTTC
>.|many|TRBJ1-2|TRBV10-3
CAISEEQVQYGYTF
TGTGCCATCAGTGAGGAACAGGTCCAGTATGGCTACACCTTC
>.|once|TRBJ2-3|TRBV15
CATSRVGTSTDTQYF
TGTGCCACCAGCAGAGTCGGGACCTCCACAGATACGCAGTATTTT
>TRBD2|.|TRBJ2-6|TRBV2
CASGTSGANVLTF
TGTGCCAGCGGGACTAGCGGGGCCAACGTCCTAACTTTC
>.|.|TRBJ1-4|TRBV7-2
CASSGQIATNEKLFF
TGTGCCAGCAGTGGACAGATTGCAACTAATGAAAAACTGTTTTTT
>.|.|TRBJ1-4|TRBV30
CAWSVGRTRENEKLFF
TGTGCCTGGAGTGTAGGTCGGACACGGGAAAATGAAAAACTGTTTTTT
>TRBD1|.|TRBJ2-7|TRBV10-3
CATAQGEVYEQYF
TGTGCCACGGCACAGGGGGAGGTCTACGAGCAGTACTTC
>.|many|TRBJ1-2|TRBV10-3
CAISESVGSSHPGYTF
TGTGCCATCAGTGAGTCAGTGGGGTCTTCTCACCCGGGCTACACCTTC
>.|.|TRBJ1-5|TRBV20-1
CSARGAGPGISNQPQHF
TGCAGTGCTAGAGGGGCAGGGCCGGGAATAAGCAATCAGCCCCAGCATTTT
>TRBD2|.|TRBJ2-7|TRBV7-9
CASSLATGQGGYEQYF
TGTGCCAGCAGCTTAGCTACGGGCCAGGGAGGGTACGAGCAGTACTTC
>.|.|TRBJ1-2|TRBV7-2
CATSDPSQGYLYGYTF
TGTGCCACCAGTGACCCATCCCAGGGGTATCTCTATGGCTACACCTTC
>TRBD1|.|TRBJ1-5|TRBV7-9
CASSLATGINQPQHF
TGTGCCAGCAGCTTGGCGACAGGGATCAATCAGCCCCAGCATTTT
>.|.|TRBJ1-6|TRBV20-1
CSARDSGQINSPLHF
TGCAGTGCTAGAGATTCCGGACAGATAAATTCACCCCTCCACTTT
>TRBD1|once|TRBJ1-2|TRBV7-9
CASSLVGQGAIRTYGYTF
TGTGCCAGCAGCTTAGTGGGACAGGGGGCGATACGGACCTATGGCTACACCTTC
>TRBD1|.|TRBJ1-2|TRBV27
CASSPTPTGTVNF
TGTGCCAGCAGTCCCACGCCCACGGGGACAGTAAACTTC
>TRBD2|.|TRBJ2-5|TRBV7-2
CASKLAGQKTQYF
TGTGCCAGCAAACTAGCGGGACAAAAGACCCAGTACTTC
>.|.|TRBJ1-1|TRBV7-2
CASSFNREAFF
TGTGCCAGCAGCTTCAATAGGGAAGCTTTCTTT
>TRBD2|.|TRBJ2-7|TRBV29-1
CSVETSGRSYEQYF
TGCAGCGTCGAGACTAGCGGGAGATCCTACGAGCAGTACTTC
>.|.|TRBJ1-1|TRBV7-8
CASSTYRETTEAFF
TGTGCCAGCAGCACATACAGGGAGACCACTGAAGCTTTCTTT
>TRBD2|.|TRBJ2-6|TRBV20-1
CSAGAGGPSGANVLTF
TGCAGTGCTGGAGCGGGGGGCCCCTCTGGGGCCAACGTCCTGACTTTC
>.|.|TRBJ1-5|TRBV25-1
CASSGANSGAGNQPRHF
TGTGCCAGCAGTGGGGCCAATTCCGGTGCTGGCAATCAGCCCCGGCATTTT
>.|many|TRBJ1-6|TRBV20-1
CSARDLGDSPLHF
TGCAGTGCTAGAGATCTGGGAGATTCACCCCTCCACTTT
>.|many|TRBJ1-5|TRBV7-2
CASSLVGGDQPQHF
TGTGCCAGCAGCTTAGTGGGGGGCGATCAGCCCCAGCATTTT
>TRBD2|.|TRBJ2-4|TRBV6-5
CASSYSTQRGAKNIQYF
TGTGCCAGCAGTTACTCTACACAGCGGGGGGCCAAAAACATTCAGTACTTC
>.|many|TRBJ2-2|TRBV10-2
CASRDPLGELFF
TGCGCCAGCAGGGACCCCCTCGGGGAGCTGTTTTTT
>TRBD2|once|TRBJ2-1|TRBV29-1
CSVAGALEQFF
TGCAGCGTAGCGGGGGCGTTGGAGCAGTTCTTC
>.|.|TRBJ1-6|TRBV5-1
CASSSGPNNSPLHF
TGTGCCAGCAGCTCGGGACCTAATAATTCACCCCTCCACTTT
>.|.|TRBJ2-7|TRBV7-2
CASSLALGTLYEQYF
TGTGCCAGCAGCTTAGCGCTCGGGACGCTTTACGAGCAGTACTTC
>.|.|TRBJ1-1|TRBV6-5
CASRQTTSEAFF
TGTGCCAGCAGGCAAACTACTTCCGAAGCTTTCTTT
>.|.|TRBJ2-6|TRBV20-1
CSARSLAGANVLTF
TGCAGTGCTAGATCGCTAGCGGGGGCCAACGTCCTGACTTTC
>.|.|TRBJ2-7|TRBV9
CASSVAVGREQYF
TGTGCCAGCAGCGTAGCGGTAGGTCGCGAGCAGTACTTC